Listed below are T cell receptor beta chains from one sample, sequenced in a study of blood T cells in healthy people across ages. TCRdb fed the 5' RACE reads into MiXCR, producing one record per CDR3 protein. The sample lists about 1,000,000 distinct CDR3 sequences, more than 40% occurring once. Sequencing was performed on blood. The receptors stem from a woman in her fifties or sixties in good health. CDR3s include the opening cysteine and the closing phenylalanine or tryptophan. The D gene is left open where the match is weak. A row's size may be missing; if present it is once, few, many or a size class.

j_call v_call d_call clone_size cdr3_nt cdr3_aa
TRBJ1-1 TRBV30 TRBD1 - TGTGCCTGGAGTGTCCTGACAGGGACTACTGAAGCTTTCTTT CAWSVLTGTTEAFF
TRBJ2-3 TRBV5-1 TRBD2 few TGCGCCAGCAGCTTCGCCCGAGGGACTAGCGGATCCACAGATACGCAGTATTTT CASSFARGTSGSTDTQYF
TRBJ2-5 TRBV28 - few TGTGCCAGCAGTGGGCCGTACCAAGAGACCCAGTACTTC CASSGPYQETQYF
TRBJ2-5 TRBV6-1 - - TGTGCCAGCAGGTCGTTAGAAGGAGGGATTAACCAAGAGACCCAGTACTTC CASRSLEGGINQETQYF
TRBJ2-1 TRBV9 - - TGTGCCAGCAGCGATTACAGGATCCAAAACAATGAGCAGTTCTTC CASSDYRIQNNEQFF
TRBJ1-5 TRBV25-1 - - TGTGCCAGCACCCCTTTAGGGTCTAATCAGCCCCAGCATTTT CASTPLGSNQPQHF
TRBJ2-1 TRBV6-2/TRBV6-3 - - TGTGCCAGCAGTTATAAGGGACTCCCGGGTGGTGAGCAGTTCTTT CASSYKGLPGGEQFF
TRBJ2-7 TRBV11-1 TRBD2 few TGTGCCAGCAGCTTTACTAGCGGGAGGGCCTACGAGCAGTACTTC CASSFTSGRAYEQYF
TRBJ2-7 TRBV6-5 - - TGTGCCAGCAGTTACCGACTGACGGGGGCCGCCTACGAGCAGTACTTC CASSYRLTGAAYEQYF
TRBJ2-7 TRBV9 - - TGTGCCAGCAGCCCCCCGGGCGCCAATGAGCAGTACTTC CASSPPGANEQYF
TRBJ2-1 TRBV20-1 TRBD2 many TGCAGTGCGCCGGACAGGACTAGCGGGAATGAGCAGTTCTTC CSAPDRTSGNEQFF
TRBJ2-3 TRBV20-1 - few TGCAGTGCGACTCTTGCGGGCAGAAGCACAGATACGCAGTATTTT CSATLAGRSTDTQYF
TRBJ2-7 TRBV13 TRBD2 - TGTGCCAGCAGCCAAATAGCGGGAGGCTACAATGAGCAGTACTTC CASSQIAGGYNEQYF
TRBJ2-3 TRBV7-9 TRBD1 few TGTGCCAGCAGCTACGGACAGGGTATACCGGGACCCCTCAGAGATACGCAGTATTTT CASSYGQGIPGPLRDTQYF
TRBJ1-2 TRBV5-1 - - TGCGCCAGCAGCTACGGGACGCCTCCCTACACCTTC CASSYGTPPYTF
TRBJ2-3 TRBV20-1 TRBD1 few TGCAGTGGCTCCCCCCCGGACAGGGAGGATACGCAGTATTTT CSGSPPDREDTQYF
TRBJ2-1 TRBV6-5 - few TGTGCCAGCAGTTACCAGGGGTACGTCGATGAGCAGTTCTTC CASSYQGYVDEQFF
TRBJ1-5 TRBV28 - - TGTGCCAGCAGCTACCCTCTAAACGGGAGGGCCGGGGGCAATCAGCCCCAGCATTTT CASSYPLNGRAGGNQPQHF
TRBJ2-1 TRBV20-1 TRBD1 - TGCAGTGCTAATACAGGGGGCTTACCCGACAATGAGCAGTTCTTC CSANTGGLPDNEQFF
TRBJ2-3 TRBV20-1 - - TGCAGTGCTAGAGATCCGATAACAGATACGCAGTATTTT CSARDPITDTQYF
TRBJ1-5 TRBV27 - - TGTGCCAGCAGTTTATCGGGGGGAGGGTTTCAGCCCCAGCATTTT CASSLSGGGFQPQHF